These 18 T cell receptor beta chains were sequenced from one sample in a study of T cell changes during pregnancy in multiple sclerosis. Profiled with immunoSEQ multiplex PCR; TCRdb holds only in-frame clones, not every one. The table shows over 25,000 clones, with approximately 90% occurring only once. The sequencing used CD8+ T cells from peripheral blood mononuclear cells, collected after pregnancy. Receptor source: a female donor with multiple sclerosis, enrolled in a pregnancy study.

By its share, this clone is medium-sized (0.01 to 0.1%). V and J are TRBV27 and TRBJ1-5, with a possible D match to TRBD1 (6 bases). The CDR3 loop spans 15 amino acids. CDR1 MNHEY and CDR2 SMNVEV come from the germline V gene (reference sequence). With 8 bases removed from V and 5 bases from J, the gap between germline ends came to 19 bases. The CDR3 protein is CASGSLTTGHQPQHF. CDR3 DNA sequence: TGTGCCAGCGGATCCCTAACAACAGGGCATCAGCCCCAGCATTTT.

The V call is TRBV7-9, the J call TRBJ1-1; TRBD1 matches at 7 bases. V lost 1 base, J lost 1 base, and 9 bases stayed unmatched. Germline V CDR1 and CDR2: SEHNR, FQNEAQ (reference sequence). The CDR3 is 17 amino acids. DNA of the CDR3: TGTGCCAGCAGCTTAGATTTCGGCCCAGGGGGGAACACTGAAGCTTTCTTT. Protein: CASSLDFGPGGNTEAFF.

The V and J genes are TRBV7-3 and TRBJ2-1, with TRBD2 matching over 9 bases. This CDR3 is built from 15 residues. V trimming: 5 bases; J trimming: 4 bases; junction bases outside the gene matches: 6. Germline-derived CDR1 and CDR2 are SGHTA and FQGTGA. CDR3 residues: CASSLLAGAYNEQFF. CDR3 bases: TGTGCCAGCAGCCTTTTAGCGGGAGCTTACAATGAGCAGTTCTTC.

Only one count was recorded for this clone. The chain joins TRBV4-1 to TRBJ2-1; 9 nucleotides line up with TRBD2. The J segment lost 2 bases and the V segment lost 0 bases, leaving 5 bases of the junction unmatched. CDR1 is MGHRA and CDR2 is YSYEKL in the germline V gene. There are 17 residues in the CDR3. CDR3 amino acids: CASSQESGLATYNEQFF. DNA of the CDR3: TGCGCCAGCAGCCAAGAGTCAGGACTAGCGACCTACAATGAGCAGTTCTTC.

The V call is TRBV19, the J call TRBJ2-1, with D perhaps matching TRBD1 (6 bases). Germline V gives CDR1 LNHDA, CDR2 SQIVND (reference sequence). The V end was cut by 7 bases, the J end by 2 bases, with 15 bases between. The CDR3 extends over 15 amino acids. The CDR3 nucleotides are TGTGCCAGTACCATCGGACAGAGCGCCTACAATGAGCAGTTCTTC. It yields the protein CASTIGQSAYNEQFF. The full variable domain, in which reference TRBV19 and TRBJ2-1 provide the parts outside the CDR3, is DGGITQSPKYLFRKEGQNVTLSCEQNLNHDAMYWYRQDPGQGLRLIYYSQIVNDFQKGDIAEGYSVSREKKESFPLTVTSAQKNPTAFYLCASTIGQSAYNEQFFGPGTRLTVL.

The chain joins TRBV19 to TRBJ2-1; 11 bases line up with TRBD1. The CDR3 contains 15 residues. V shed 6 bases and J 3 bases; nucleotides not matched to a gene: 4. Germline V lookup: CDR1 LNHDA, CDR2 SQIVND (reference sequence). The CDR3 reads CASRAGTGGYNEQFF. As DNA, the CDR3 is TGTGCCAGTAGAGCCGGGACAGGGGGCTACAATGAGCAGTTCTTC.

CDR3 sequence (DNA): TGCGCCAGCAGCACTCCGACAGGGCGGGATACGCAGTATTTT. Translated, it gives CASSTPTGRDTQYF. This chain connects TRBV4-1 to TRBJ2-3, with 7 bases that match TRBD1. Losses at the gene ends were 5 bases for V and 6 bases for J; bases not matched to a gene: 8. The CDR3 spans 14 residues. Germline V gene lookup returns CDR1 MGHRA and CDR2 YSYEKL.

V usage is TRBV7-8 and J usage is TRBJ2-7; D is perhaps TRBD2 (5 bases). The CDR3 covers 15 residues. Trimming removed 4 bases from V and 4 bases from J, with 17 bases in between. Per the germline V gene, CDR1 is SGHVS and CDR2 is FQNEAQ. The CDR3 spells CASSSRRERPYEQYF. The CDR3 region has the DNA TGTGCCAGCAGCTCTCGTCGGGAACGGCCTTACGAGCAGTACTTC.

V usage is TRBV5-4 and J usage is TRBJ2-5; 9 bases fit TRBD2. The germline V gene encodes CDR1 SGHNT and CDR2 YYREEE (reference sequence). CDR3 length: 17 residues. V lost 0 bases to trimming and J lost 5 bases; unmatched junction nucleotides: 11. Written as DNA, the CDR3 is TGTGCCAGCAGCTTGGCCGCGATAGCGGGAGCTGGGGAGACCCAGTACTTC. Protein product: CASSLAAIAGAGETQYF.

CDR3 DNA sequence: TGCGCCAGCAGCGGGGGACTAGCGGGGACAGACTACGAGCGGCAGTACTTC. It yields the protein CASSGGLAGTDYERQYF. This rearrangement joins TRBV5-1 to TRBJ2-7, with 13 bases fitting TRBD2. The CDR3 consists of 17 residues. The germline gives CDR1 SGHRS, CDR2 YFSETQ. J gave up 9 bases and V 4 bases, and 16 bases lay outside the gene matches.

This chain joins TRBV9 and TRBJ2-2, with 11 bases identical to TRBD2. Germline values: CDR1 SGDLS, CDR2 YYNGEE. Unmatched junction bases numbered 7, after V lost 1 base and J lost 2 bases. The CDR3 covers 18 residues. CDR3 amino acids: CASSVSGLAGGNTGELFF. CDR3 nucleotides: TGTGCCAGCAGCGTAAGTGGGCTAGCGGGAGGAAACACCGGGGAGCTGTTTTTT.

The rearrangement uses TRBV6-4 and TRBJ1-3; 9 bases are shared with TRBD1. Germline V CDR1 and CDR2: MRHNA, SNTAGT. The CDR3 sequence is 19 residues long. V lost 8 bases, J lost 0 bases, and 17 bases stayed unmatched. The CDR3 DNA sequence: TGTGCCAGCGACCTTAACAGGGGGCTTTCCCACTCCTCTGGAAACACCATATATTTT. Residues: CASDLNRGLSHSSGNTIYF.

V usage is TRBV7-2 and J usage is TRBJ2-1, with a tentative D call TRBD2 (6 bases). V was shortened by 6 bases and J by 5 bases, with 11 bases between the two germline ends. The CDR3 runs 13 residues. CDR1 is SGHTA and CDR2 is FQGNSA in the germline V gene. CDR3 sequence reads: CASRERANNEQFF. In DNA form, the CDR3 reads TGTGCCAGCAGGGAGCGGGCCAACAATGAGCAGTTCTTC.

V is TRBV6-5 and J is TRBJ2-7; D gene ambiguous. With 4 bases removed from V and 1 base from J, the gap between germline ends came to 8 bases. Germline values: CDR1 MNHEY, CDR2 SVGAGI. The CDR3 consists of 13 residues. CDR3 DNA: TGTGCCAGCAGTTTTTCAGGTTCCTACGAGCAGTACTTC. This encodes CASSFSGSYEQYF.

In DNA, the CDR3 is TGTGCCAGCAGTTTCGGTTCGGTCAGCGGGGGAAATGAAAAACTGTTTTTT. This translates into CASSFGSVSGGNEKLFF. V gene TRBV28 combines with J gene TRBJ1-4, with D possibly matching TRBD1 (5 bases). V lost 3 bases and J 5 bases, leaving 19 bases between the germline ends. This CDR3 has 17 amino acids. Germline CDR1 and CDR2: MDHEN and SYDVKM.

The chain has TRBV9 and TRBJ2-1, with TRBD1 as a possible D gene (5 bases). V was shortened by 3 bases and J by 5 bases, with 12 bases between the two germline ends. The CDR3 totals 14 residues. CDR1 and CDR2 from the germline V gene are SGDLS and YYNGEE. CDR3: CASSGKDSNNEQFF. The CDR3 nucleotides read TGTGCCAGCAGCGGAAAAGACAGCAACAATGAGCAGTTCTTC.

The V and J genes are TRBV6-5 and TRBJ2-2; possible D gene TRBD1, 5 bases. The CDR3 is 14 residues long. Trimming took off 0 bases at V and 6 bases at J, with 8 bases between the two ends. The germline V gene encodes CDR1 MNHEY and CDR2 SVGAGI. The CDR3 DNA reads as TGTGCCAGCAGTTACTCGACAGCTTCCGGGGAGCTGTTTTTT. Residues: CASSYSTASGELFF.

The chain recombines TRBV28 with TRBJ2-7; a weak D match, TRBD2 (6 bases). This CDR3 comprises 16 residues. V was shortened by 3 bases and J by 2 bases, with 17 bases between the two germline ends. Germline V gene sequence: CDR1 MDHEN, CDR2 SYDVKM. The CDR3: CASSFRPTGVTYEQYF. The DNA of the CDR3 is TGTGCCAGCAGTTTTCGCCCAACGGGAGTCACCTACGAGCAGTACTTC.